The rows below give T cell receptor beta chains drawn from one sample of a study of blood T cell repertoires in COVID-19. The method was immunoSEQ multiplex PCR; TCRdb's version includes in-frame clones alone and lacks a portion of them. Found here are 65,000 to 90,000 clones, approximately 78% of them singletons; the top ten hold 8.5% to 12%. What was sequenced was peripheral blood. The receptors were sampled from a man aged 55 to 70 with acute or convalescent COVID-19. CDR3s leave out the opening cysteine and the closing phenylalanine or tryptophan. Not all rows give a size; the values are once, few, many and, for expanded clones, a class.

TRBJ2-5 | TRBV12-3/TRBV12-4 | NA | ASSLRGKETQY
TRBJ1-1 | TRBV7-9 | NA | ASSPVGQWGTEAF
TRBJ2-1 | TRBV19 | once | ASSLRLAGSYNEQF
TRBJ2-5 | TRBV7-8 | once | ASSLHRQGPAGTQY
TRBJ2-1 | TRBV12-5 | NA | ASGLVDRAVYNEQF
TRBJ1-4 | TRBV5-1 | NA | ASSLGGGDEKLF
TRBJ1-5 | TRBV7-8 | NA | ASSLSQGPQLNQPQH
TRBJ2-2 | TRBV28 | few | ASVRNTGELF
TRBJ1-1 | TRBV6-5 | NA | ASSYSVNTEAF
TRBJ1-5 | TRBV28 | NA | ASSLRQTNQPQH
TRBJ2-3 | TRBV6-4 | NA | ASSQDGDTQY
TRBJ1-1 | TRBV27 | NA | ASSLLANTEAF
TRBJ1-5 | TRBV6-5 | NA | ASSYSVLGNQPQH
TRBJ1-2 | TRBV5-1 | NA | ASSSGRQVYGYT
TRBJ2-7 | TRBV20-1 | NA | SASNPRGEGAYEQY
TRBJ2-5 | TRBV12-3/TRBV12-4 | NA | ASSLARRGTQY
TRBJ2-3 | TRBV7-2 | NA | ASSLLPTSGGSADTQY
TRBJ1-2 | TRBV5-6 | NA | ASSLGSTNYGYT
TRBJ2-3 | TRBV7-2 | NA | ASSLRRLAGSTDTQY
TRBJ2-1 | TRBV2 | NA | ASSAGRGNYNEQF
TRBJ2-2 | TRBV5-1 | NA | ASSLVGTSNTGELF
TRBJ2-3 | TRBV19 | NA | ASSDPLAGIDTQY
TRBJ1-2 | TRBV4-3 | NA | ASSQALQAGNYGYT
TRBJ2-3 | TRBV14 | few | ASSQVRRGAGTDTQY
TRBJ2-7 | TRBV3-1/TRBV3-2 | NA | ASSQPGQGWDEQY
TRBJ1-4 | TRBV7-2 | few | ASSYDGSSNEKLF